This TCR beta chain was found in a study of blood T cell repertoires in COVID-19. Data came from immunoSEQ multiplex PCR; TCRdb stores just in-frame clones and leaves some out. Here the sample spans under 200,000 clones, approximately 86% being singletons. V lost 4 bases and J lost 7, with 22 bases in between. Germline CDR1 reads MNHNS; CDR2 reads SASEGT. The CDR3 is made up of 16 amino acids. Many counts were recorded for this clone. Input material: peripheral blood. This chain connects TRBV6-1 to TRBJ2-5; the D gene is possibly TRBD1 (7 bases). This clonotype was sampled from a woman older than 75 with acute or convalescent COVID-19. CDR3 loop: CASSGSTGITAGTQYF. In DNA, the CDR3 is TGTGCCAGCAGTGGATCGACAGGGATCACAGCGGGGACCCAGTACTTC.